Each of the 4 T cell receptor beta chains below was sequenced from the same sample in a study of T cell repertoires in cytomegalovirus infection. TCRdb itself ran the reads through MiXCR, one entry per CDR3 protein. The sample consists of 150,000 to 200,000 distinct CDR3 sequences, about 21% of them appearing once. The sequencing sample was made of PBMCs. The receptors shown here come from a human donor in good health (CMV status not recorded). Some clones in this sample may be carry-over from other donors' samples.

This clonotype was seen only a few times. The chain has TRBV7-3 and TRBJ2-3, with D uncertain. V was pared by 5 bases and J by 6 bases, with 12 bases between. CDR3 length equals 13 residues. Germline CDR1 reads SGHTA; CDR2 reads FQGTGA. The CDR3 is CASSLSDSDTQYF. For the CDR3, the DNA is TGTGCCAGCAGCCTCAGCGATTCGGATACGCAGTATTTT.

The chain joins TRBV28 to TRBJ2-7, with D perhaps matching TRBD1 or TRBD2 (6 bases each). V was cut by 3 bases and J by 2 bases, with 14 bases left in between. The CDR3 contains 15 residues. The V gene's germline CDR1 is MDHEN and CDR2 SYDVKM. The CDR3 spells CASSLGGGGAYEQYF. As DNA, the CDR3 is TGTGCCAGCAGTTTGGGGGGTGGGGGCGCCTACGAGCAGTACTTC.

In its sample, this clonotype was seen many times. The V call is TRBV6-1, the J call TRBJ1-5; weak D call: TRBD1 (6 bases). Germline loops: CDR1 MNHNS, CDR2 SASEGT. There are 17 residues in the CDR3. V lost 6 bases to trimming and J lost 0 bases, with 18 bases between them. The CDR3 spells CASSDTGTTGSNQPQHF. CDR3 DNA: TGTGCCAGCAGCGATACAGGGACCACTGGTAGCAATCAGCCCCAGCATTTT.

The chain joins TRBV7-8 to TRBJ1-2; the match to TRBD1 covers 8 bases. CDR3 size: 15 residues. The V segment lost 4 bases and the J segment 4 bases; nucleotides outside the gene matches: 8. CDR1 and CDR2 from the germline V gene are SGHVS and FQNEAQ. The CDR3 protein is CASSSQGVGSYGYTF. CDR3 DNA sequence: TGTGCCAGCAGCTCACAGGGGGTTGGAAGCTATGGCTACACCTTC.